One sample yielded the 27 T cell receptor beta chains listed below, sequenced in a study of T cells in tumors after PD-1 blockade. Some clones are missing from TCRdb's copy, which holds only in-frame ones; the method was immunoSEQ multiplex PCR. The sample comprises about 59,000 clones, about four fifths of which are singletons, and roughly 13% rests with the top ten. Sequenced material: PBMCs, taken before anti-PD-1 treatment. Receptor source: a human donor with basal cell carcinoma.

The chain carries TRBV5-8 and TRBJ2-3; D is perhaps TRBD1 (6 bases). V lost 3 bases, J lost 0 bases, and 14 bases lay in between. The CDR3 length is 16 residues. Germline V lookup: CDR1 SGHTS, CDR2 YDEGEE. The CDR3 coding sequence is TGTGCCAGCAGCTCCGGGACAAGCAAGAGCACAGATACGCAGTATTTT. Its translation: CASSSGTSKSTDTQYF. The full variable domain, completed using reference TRBV5-8 and TRBJ2-3, is EAGVTQSPTHLIKTRGQQATLRCSPISGHTSVYWYQQALGLGLQFLLWYDEGEERNRGNFPPRFSGRQFPNYSSELNVNALELEDSALYLCASSSGTSKSTDTQYFGPGTRLTVL.

The V and J genes are TRBV13 and TRBJ2-5; 10 bases map to TRBD2. Germline V gene sequence: CDR1 PRHDT, CDR2 FYEKMQ (reference sequence). The ends lost 5 bases at V and 2 bases at J; junction bases unmatched: 8. This CDR3 region has 16 residues. CDR3 in DNA: TGTGCCAGCAGCCCTAACCTTAGCGGGGGGCAAGAGACCCAGTACTTC. Amino acid sequence: CASSPNLSGGQETQYF.

This clone was observed once. The rearrangement uses TRBV19 and TRBJ1-1, with D possibly being TRBD1 (5 bases). The germline V gene encodes CDR1 LNHDA and CDR2 SQIVND (reference sequence). V lost 4 bases and J 1 base, leaving 10 bases between the germline ends. The CDR3 contains 14 residues. This CDR3 is CASSRDGTNTEAFF. In DNA form, the CDR3 reads TGTGCCAGTAGTAGGGACGGAACGAACACTGAAGCTTTCTTT.

The sample holds one count of this clone. J is TRBJ2-1 and V is TRBV9; D gene ambiguous. This CDR3 comprises 12 residues. V shed 3 bases and J shed 12 bases, with 13 bases lying between them. Germline V gives CDR1 SGDLS, CDR2 YYNGEE. The CDR3 loop is CASSGRTGGQFF. The CDR3 nucleotides are TGTGCCAGCAGCGGAAGGACCGGTGGGCAGTTCTTC.

This chain links TRBV11-3 with TRBJ2-7; D is undetermined. The CDR3 is 14 amino acids. Germline loops: CDR1 SGHNT, CDR2 YENEEA. Trimming removed 0 bases at V and 2 bases at J, with 8 bases between. The CDR3 DNA reads as TGTGCCAGCAGCTTAGATTTCGAAGCCTACGAGCAGTACTTC. Translation: CASSLDFEAYEQYF.

The gene calls are TRBV5-4 and TRBJ2-1; 7 positions agree with TRBD1. Germline V CDR1 and CDR2: SGHNT, YYREEE (reference sequence). V lost 4 bases, J lost 4 bases, and 8 bases stayed unmatched. The CDR3 loop spans 15 amino acids. DNA for the CDR3: TGTGCCAGCAGCGGCCGGGACAGTTTTTACAATGAGCAGTTCTTC. This sequence encodes CASSGRDSFYNEQFF.

The chain recombines TRBV5-1 with TRBJ1-1, with 12 bases matching TRBD1. Germline CDR1 is SGHRS and CDR2 is YFSETQ. The CDR3 spans 17 residues. Trimming cost V 1 base and J 1 base; bases outside gene matches: 5. The chain's CDR3 is CASSLTTGQGANTEAFF. The DNA for the CDR3 is TGCGCCAGCAGCTTGACCACGGGACAGGGGGCGAACACTGAAGCTTTCTTT.

The rearrangement uses TRBV7-9 and TRBJ2-5; 9 bases are shared with TRBD2. V trimming: 3 bases; J trimming: 2 bases; junction bases outside the gene matches: 7. The CDR3 runs to 16 residues. From germline, CDR1 is SEHNR and CDR2 FQNEAQ (reference sequence). In DNA form, the CDR3 reads TGTGCCAGCAGCTTGGACCTAGCGGGGAATCAAGAGACCCAGTACTTC. Translating gives CASSLDLAGNQETQYF.

The chain has TRBV9 and TRBJ1-3; 8 nucleotides align to TRBD1. The CDR3 has 15 amino acids. Germline V gene data show CDR1 as SGDLS and CDR2 as YYNGEE. V gave up 0 bases and J gave up 4 bases; unmatched junction bases: 3. CDR3 sequence: CASSVAGGFGNTIYF. The CDR3, as DNA: TGTGCCAGCAGCGTAGCAGGGGGCTTCGGAAACACCATATATTTT. The full variable domain, with the rest looked up from reference TRBV9 and TRBJ1-3, is DSGVTQTPKHLITATGQRVTLRCSPRSGDLSVYWYQQSLDQGLQFLIQYYNGEERAKGNILERFSAQQFPDLHSELNLSSLELGDSALYFCASSVAGGFGNTIYFGEGSWLTVV.

This chain uses TRBV25-1 with TRBJ2-1, with D tentatively TRBD2 (6 bases). The CDR3 consists of 14 residues. The germline V gene encodes CDR1 MGHDK and CDR2 SYGVNS. V lost 5 bases and J lost 10, with 18 bases in between. CDR3 sequence: CASSLQTGVGEQFF. In nucleotides, the CDR3 is TGTGCCAGCAGTCTTCAAACGGGGGTCGGCGAGCAGTTCTTC.

CDR3 amino acids: CASSYSTRTDYEAFF. CDR3 bases: TGTGCCAGCAGTTACTCGACCCGGACAGACTATGAAGCTTTCTTT. This sequence joins TRBV6-7 and TRBJ1-1; a weak D match, TRBD1 (6 bases). TRBV6-7 is designated an ORF whose function remains uncertain. The germline V and J ends were trimmed by 0 bases and 7 bases, with 15 bases remaining between them. This CDR3 contains 15 residues.

The chain employs TRBV4-1 and TRBJ2-2; TRBD1 aligns across 8 bases. The CDR3 length is 16 residues. Losses at the gene ends were 6 bases for V and 6 bases for J; bases not matched to a gene: 12. Germline CDR1 is MGHRA and CDR2 is YSYEKL. The CDR3: CASRDQTGEVSGELFF. CDR3 in DNA: TGCGCCAGCAGGGACCAGACAGGGGAAGTATCCGGGGAGCTGTTTTTT.

The V gene is TRBV19, the J gene TRBJ1-2; no firm D call. The germline V gene encodes CDR1 LNHDA and CDR2 SQIVND (reference sequence). The V end was cut by 5 bases, the J end by 8 bases, with 12 bases between. The CDR3 has 12 amino acids. DNA for the CDR3: TGTGCCAGTAGTTTGAGACAAGGCGGCTACACCTTC. This sequence encodes CASSLRQGGYTF.

The chain uses TRBV5-1 and TRBJ1-4; D call uncertain. This CDR3 comprises 13 residues. Germline assignment: CDR1 SGHRS and CDR2 YFSETQ. Trimming pared 9 bases from V and 4 bases from J, leaving 13 bases between. The CDR3 reads CATRTDLNEKLFF. The CDR3 coding sequence is TGCGCCACCCGGACGGACCTTAATGAAAAACTGTTTTTT.

The genes are TRBV19 and TRBJ1-1, with D perhaps TRBD1 (6 bases). Between the trimmed V and J ends, which lost 9 bases and 2 bases, there was a span of 13 bases. Per germline, CDR1 LNHDA and CDR2 SQIVND (reference sequence). CDR3 length: 13 amino acids. CDR3 residues: CASRQDGNTEAFF. For the CDR3, the DNA is TGTGCCAGCCGACAGGACGGAAACACTGAAGCTTTCTTT.

Only one count was recorded for this clone. This sequence may be a read error, since a much larger clone differs from it by one base. The sample holds other DNA sequences that translate to the same CDR3. The rearrangement uses TRBV5-4 and TRBJ2-5, with 15 bases fitting TRBD2. With 2 bases clipped from V and 8 bases from J, the junction kept 4 bases outside the gene matches. This CDR3 comprises 15 residues. The germline V gene encodes CDR1 SGHNT and CDR2 YYREEE (reference sequence). CDR3 region: CASSLRTSGGETQYF. The CDR3 nucleotides read TGTGCCAGCAGCTTACGGACTAGCGGGGGGGAAACCCAGTACTTC.

In regard to this clone: Other DNA sequences in the sample encode the same CDR3. The chain couples TRBV2 to TRBJ1-3; D might be TRBD1 (5 bases). Trimming cost V 6 bases and J 2 bases, with 8 bases left between them. CDR1 and CDR2 from the germline V gene are SNHLY and FYNNEI. The CDR3 is made up of 13 amino acids. CDR3 coding DNA: TGTGCCAGCAGCGGGACTGCTGGAAACACCATATATTTT. It specifies CASSGTAGNTIYF. Full variable domain (rest looked up from reference TRBV2 and TRBJ1-3): EPEVTQTPSHQVTQMGQEVILRCVPISNHLYFYWYRQILGQKVEFLVSFYNNEISEKSEIFDDQFSVERPDGSNFTLKIRSTKLEDSAMYFCASSGTAGNTIYFGEGSWLTVV.

The gene calls are TRBV3-1 (or the pseudogene TRBV3-2) and TRBJ2-6; 11 nucleotides align to TRBD1. This CDR3 region has 17 residues. Germline CDR1 and CDR2: LGHDT and YNNKEL (reference sequence). With V trimmed by 3 bases and J by 4 bases, 5 bases remained unmatched. The CDR3 bases are TGTGCCAGCAGCCATGGGACAGGGGGATCCGGGGCCAACGTCCTGACTTTC. Translated: CASSHGTGGSGANVLTF.

This chain connects TRBV27 to TRBJ2-1; perhaps TRBD2 as D (6 bases). Deletions cut 3 bases from V and 9 bases from J, with 9 bases between. This CDR3 contains 12 residues. In germline, CDR1 is MNHEY, CDR2 SMNVEV (reference sequence). The CDR3 sequence: CASSLFGGEQFF. The CDR3 DNA follows: TGTGCCAGCAGTTTGTTCGGGGGTGAGCAGTTCTTC.

This clone has only one observation. The chain is built from TRBV11-1 and TRBJ1-1; TRBD1 aligns across 8 bases. Germline trimming cut 5 bases from V and 11 bases from J; bases unmatched to any gene: 10. Germline CDR1 SGHAT, CDR2 FQDESV (reference sequence). This CDR3 is 13 amino acids long. In DNA, the CDR3 is TGTGCCAGCAGCCACAGGACAGGGAGCGATGCTTTCTTT. Its protein product is CASSHRTGSDAFF.

V and J are TRBV4-1 and TRBJ2-1; no clear D gene. V lost 1 base to trimming and J lost 5 bases, with 9 bases between them. Germline CDR1 reads MGHRA; CDR2 reads YSYEKL. There are 14 residues in the CDR3. CDR3 DNA: TGCGCCAGCAGCCAAGTTAACTGGCACAATGAGCAGTTCTTC. This encodes CASSQVNWHNEQFF.

This clone was found once. This same CDR3 is encoded by further DNA sequences in the sample. The chain uses TRBV18 and TRBJ1-5; possible D gene TRBD1, 5 bases. V was pared by 2 bases and J by 2 bases, with 7 bases between. The CDR3 runs 14 residues. CDR1 KGHSH and CDR2 LQKENI come from the germline V gene. This chain's CDR3 is CASSPGGRNQPQHF. In DNA form, the CDR3 reads TGTGCCAGCTCACCAGGGGGTCGCAATCAGCCCCAGCATTTT.

V and J are TRBV4-2 and TRBJ2-5; TRBD2 agrees at 10 bases. The CDR3 is 16 residues long. V lost 0 bases, J lost 4 bases, and 5 bases stayed unmatched. Germline CDR1 LGHNA, CDR2 YNFKEQ. The CDR3 spells CASSQDILAGPETQYF. Written as DNA, the CDR3 is TGTGCCAGCAGCCAAGATATACTAGCGGGGCCAGAGACCCAGTACTTC.

In nucleotides, the CDR3 is TGCGCCGTGGGAGGGCTTGATTTAAAGCAGTACTTC. Encoded protein: CAVGGLDLKQYF. The chain links TRBV5-1 to TRBJ2-7, with 7 bases matching TRBD2. Germline V gives CDR1 SGHRS, CDR2 YFSETQ. CDR3 length: 12 residues. The J segment lost 8 bases and the V segment lost 10 bases, leaving 12 bases of the junction unmatched.

The chain links TRBV5-8 to TRBJ2-2, with 9 bases aligning to TRBD2. J lost 1 base, V lost 9 bases, and 7 bases had no gene match. This CDR3 is 15 amino acids long. The germline gives CDR1 SGHTS, CDR2 YDEGEE. As DNA, the CDR3 is TGTGCCACCACAGAAGCGGGGGGGAACACCGGGGAGCTGTTTTTT. As protein: CATTEAGGNTGELFF. The full variable domain, rest sourced from reference TRBV5-8 and TRBJ2-2, is EAGVTQSPTHLIKTRGQQATLRCSPISGHTSVYWYQQALGLGLQFLLWYDEGEERNRGNFPPRFSGRQFPNYSSELNVNALELEDSALYLCATTEAGGNTGELFFGEGSRLTVL.

The chain combines TRBV5-4 with TRBJ2-1; 8 positions agree with TRBD2. Looked up from germline, CDR1 is SGHNT and CDR2 is YYREEE (reference sequence). The V and J ends lost 5 bases and 0 bases, in that order; junction bases with no gene match: 7. CDR3 length equals 16 residues. This CDR3 is CASSALAVSSYNEQFF. DNA of the CDR3: TGTGCCAGCAGTGCACTAGCGGTGTCCTCCTACAATGAGCAGTTCTTC.

This clone showed up just once. The chain couples TRBV13 to TRBJ2-1; D might be TRBD2 (6 bases). Germline V gene sequence: CDR1 PRHDT, CDR2 FYEKMQ (reference sequence). V lost 3 bases, J lost 6 bases, and 18 bases lay in between. There are 16 residues in the CDR3. The CDR3 DNA reads as TGTGCCAGCAGCTTTGTAAGAAGCGGGCTGGCCAATGAGCAGTTCTTC. This gives the protein CASSFVRSGLANEQFF.